These T cell receptor beta chains were read from a single sample in a study of cytomegalovirus exposure and HLA in healthy donors. Clones were sequenced by immunoSEQ multiplex PCR, and TCRdb holds only the in-frame ones, with some missing. Reported are approximately 120,000 clones; the ten largest clones contain around 2.7%. The sample consisted of PBMCs. The receptors were sampled from a man aged 30-40 years in good health and CMV-seronegative. Both conserved end residues are part of each CDR3. Fields, in order: D gene, J gene, V gene, CDR3 protein, CDR3 DNA. The D gene is left open where the match is weak.

-	TRBJ1-1	TRBV4-1	CASSQATGKNTEAFF	TGCGCCAGCAGCCAGGCGACAGGAAAGAACACTGAAGCTTTCTTT
TRBD1	TRBJ1-5	TRBV28	CASSLGQGDQPQHF	TGTGCCAGCAGTTTGGGACAGGGGGATCAGCCCCAGCATTTT
TRBD2	TRBJ2-7	TRBV9	CASSVGSGSYEQYF	TGTGCCAGCAGCGTGGGTAGCGGGAGCTACGAGCAGTACTTC
-	TRBJ1-1	TRBV19	CASSIGPGVADTEAFF	TGTGCCAGTAGTATCGGTCCGGGGGTGGCGGACACTGAAGCTTTCTTT
TRBD1	TRBJ2-7	TRBV29-1	CSVLGQGAEEQYF	TGCAGCGTTCTAGGGCAGGGGGCGGAGGAGCAGTACTTC
TRBD1	TRBJ1-2	TRBV30	CAWSNGQGVHYGYTF	TGTGCCTGGAGTAACGGACAGGGGGTACACTATGGCTACACCTTC
-	TRBJ1-1	TRBV29-1	CSVEDGADSSGNTEAFF	TGCAGCGTTGAAGATGGGGCCGACAGCTCGGGGAACACTGAAGCTTTCTTT
-	TRBJ1-3	TRBV7-8	CASSLVRVSGNTIYF	TGTGCCAGCAGCTTAGTGAGGGTCTCTGGAAACACCATATATTTT
-	TRBJ2-7	TRBV19	CASSIESTGFPYEQYF	TGTGCCAGTAGTATAGAATCTACAGGGTTCCCCTACGAGCAGTACTTC
TRBD2	TRBJ2-3	TRBV6-4	CASSDGGGTDTQYF	TGTGCCAGCAGTGACGGCGGGGGGACAGATACGCAGTATTTT
TRBD2	TRBJ2-7	TRBV28	CASSLETSGRRYEQYF	TGTGCCAGCAGTTTAGAGACTAGCGGGAGAAGATACGAGCAGTACTTC
TRBD2	TRBJ2-7	TRBV19	CASRKGLAGNEQYF	TGTGCCAGTAGGAAAGGACTAGCGGGGAACGAGCAGTACTTC
TRBD2	TRBJ2-5	TRBV28	CASSTRAGAVETQYF	TGTGCCAGCAGTACCCGAGCGGGAGCGGTAGAGACCCAGTACTTC
-	TRBJ1-2	TRBV4-3	CASSQDSGTAANYGYTF	TGCGCCAGCAGCCAAGATAGCGGAACCGCTGCTAACTATGGCTACACCTTC
-	TRBJ2-7	TRBV29-1	CSVDGRDKGEQYF	TGCAGCGTTGATGGTCGGGACAAGGGCGAGCAGTACTTC
-	TRBJ1-1	TRBV30	CAWGPQETEAFF	TGTGCCTGGGGCCCCCAGGAAACTGAAGCTTTCTTT
-	TRBJ2-1	TRBV19	CASSKANNEQFF	TGTGCCAGTAGTAAAGCTAACAATGAGCAGTTCTTC
TRBD1	TRBJ2-1	TRBV10-3	CAISELQGANEQFF	TGTGCCATCAGTGAGCTTCAGGGGGCCAATGAGCAGTTCTTC
-	TRBJ1-5	TRBV28	CASSSPGQYQPQHF	TGTGCCAGCAGTTCGCCCGGACAGTATCAGCCCCAGCATTTT
-	TRBJ2-7	TRBV27	CASSFRVFSSYEQYF	TGTGCCAGCAGTTTTCGGGTTTTCAGCTCCTACGAGCAGTACTTC
-	TRBJ2-5	TRBV7-2	CASSLVEQETQYF	TGTGCCAGCAGCTTAGTTGAGCAAGAGACCCAGTACTTC
-	TRBJ1-1	TRBV4-1	CASSRSGSGVTEAFF	TGCGCCAGCAGCCGGTCGGGGTCTGGGGTCACTGAAGCTTTCTTT
-	TRBJ2-3	TRBV7-2	CASSDDYRGITDTQYF	TGTGCCAGCAGCGACGACTACCGTGGTATCACAGATACGCAGTATTTT
-	TRBJ1-6	TRBV23-1	CASSQEEWEAVSSYNSPLHF	TGCGCCAGCAGTCAAGAGGAGTGGGAGGCAGTGAGCTCCTATAATTCACCCCTCCACTTT